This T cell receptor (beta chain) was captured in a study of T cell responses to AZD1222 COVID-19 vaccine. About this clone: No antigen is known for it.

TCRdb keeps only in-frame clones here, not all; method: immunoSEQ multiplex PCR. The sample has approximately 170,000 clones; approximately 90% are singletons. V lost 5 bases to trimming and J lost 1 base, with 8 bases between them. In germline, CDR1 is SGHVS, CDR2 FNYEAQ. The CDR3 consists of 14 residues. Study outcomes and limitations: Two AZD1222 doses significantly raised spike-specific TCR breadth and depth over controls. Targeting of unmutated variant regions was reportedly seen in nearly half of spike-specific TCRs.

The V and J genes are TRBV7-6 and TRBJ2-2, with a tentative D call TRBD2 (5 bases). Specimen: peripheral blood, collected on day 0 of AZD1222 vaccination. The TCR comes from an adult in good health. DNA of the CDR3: TGTGCCAGCAGCCTCACTAGGAACACCGGGGAGCTGTTTTTT. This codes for CASSLTRNTGELFF.